This passage covers 13 T cell receptor beta chains from one sample sequenced in a study of T cell clonality in common variable immunodeficiency. Generated by immunoSEQ multiplex PCR, the TCRdb table keeps only in-frame clones and is missing some. The sample shows about 52,000 clones, none of them appearing just once. The sequenced sample was peripheral blood mononuclear cells. The source is a person between 18 and 69 years old in good health.

In its sample, this clone was seen many times. With the read ending 3 residues before the CDR3 end, the germline J gene is used to fill in that end. This rearrangement joins TRBV6-2 or TRBV6-3 to TRBJ2-1; a possible D gene is TRBD2 (6 bases). The CDR3 is 16 amino acids. The ends were cut back, 4 bases at V and 8 bases at J, with 21 bases in the middle. CDR1 is MNHEY and CDR2 is SVGEGT in the germline V gene. CDR3 residues: CASSSLRLVADDEQFF. The DNA read from the CDR3 is TGTGCCAGCAGTTCTCTCCGACTAGTGGCGGACGATGAG.

This clone was detected ten times or more. The read gets to within 3 residues of the CDR3 end, and the germline J gene fills in the rest. The gene calls are TRBV5-1 and TRBJ2-5; 7 bases are shared with TRBD2. Unmatched junction bases numbered 2, after V lost 4 bases and J lost 2 bases. The CDR3 runs 13 residues. Germline V lookup: CDR1 SGHRS, CDR2 YFSETQ. The DNA read from the CDR3 is TGCGCCAGCAGCCTAGCGGAACAAGAGACC. Amino acid sequence: CASSLAEQET. The CDR3 in its entirety is CASSLAEQETQYF.

This clone was seen many times. The sequence runs out 3 residues before the end of the CDR3; the remainder is reconstructed from the germline J gene. This chain uses TRBV6-2 or TRBV6-3 with TRBJ2-5; possibly TRBD1 for D (6 bases). V dropped 6 bases and J dropped 3 bases, with 14 bases sitting between them. From germline, CDR1 is MNHEY and CDR2 SVGEGT. The CDR3 extends over 14 amino acids. The CDR3 bases that were read are TGTGCCAGCAGCCCGGGACACGCCGAAGAGACC. Amino acid sequence: CASSPGHAEET. The whole CDR3 region reads CASSPGHAEETQYF.

CDR3 residues: CASRQGLAVDYTF. CDR3 DNA, as far as it was read: TGTGCCAGCAGACAGGGACTAGCGGTCGAC. The genes are TRBV7-9 and TRBJ1-2; a possible D gene is TRBD1 (6 bases). The read stops 3 residues short of the end of the CDR3; the missing end is completed from the germline J gene. There are 13 residues in the CDR3. Germline-derived CDR1 and CDR2 are SEHNR and FQNEAQ (reference sequence).

Worth noting for this clone: The read ends 3 residues early relative to the CDR3; the germline J gene fills the gap. V usage is TRBV7-9 and J usage is TRBJ2-3; D is possibly TRBD1 (6 bases). Trimming cost V 5 bases and J 3 bases, with 12 bases left between them. Germline CDR1 and CDR2: SEHNR and FQNEAQ (reference sequence). The CDR3 totals 14 residues. The CDR3 reads CASSVQTGTDTQYF. Partial CDR3 DNA: TGTGCCAGCAGCGTCCAGACAGGTACAGATACG.

This clone appeared many times. The CDR3 end falls 3 residues outside the read, so it is completed with the germline J gene. The V gene is TRBV11-2, the J gene TRBJ1-2; D may be TRBD1 (5 bases). Per the germline V gene, CDR1 is SGHAT and CDR2 is FQNNGV. The CDR3 spans 13 residues. Deletions cut 6 bases from V and 7 bases from J, with 15 bases between. This CDR3 reads CASSHPQGSGYTF. The DNA read from the CDR3 is TGTGCCAGCAGTCACCCCCAGGGAAGTGGC. Full variable domain (missing parts from reference TRBV11-2 and TRBJ1-2): EAGVAQSPRYKIIEKRQSVAFWCNPISGHATLYWYQQILGQGPKLLIQFQNNGVVDDSQLPKDRFSAERLKGVDSTLKIQPAKLEDSAVYLCASSHPQGSGYTFGSGTRLTVV.

This clone showed up just a few times. The CDR3 end is not reached by the read, which stops 3 residues before it; the germline J gene fills it in. The chain carries TRBV25-1 and TRBJ2-1; 7 positions match TRBD2. The CDR3 is made up of 14 amino acids. The V gene's germline CDR1 is MGHDK and CDR2 SYGVNS. V lost 3 bases and J lost 7; bases outside the gene matches: 6. CDR3 DNA, as far as it was read: TGTGCCAGCAGTGATCGGGTTAGCGGGAATGAG. It is translated as CASSDRVSGNE. The CDR3 in full is CASSDRVSGNEQFF.

In this sample, this clone turned up many times. With the read ending 3 residues before the CDR3 end, the germline J gene is used to fill in that end. J is TRBJ2-3 and V is TRBV5-1; 8 positions agree with TRBD1. V was clipped by 4 bases and J by 0 bases; unmatched bases: 7. The CDR3 runs 16 residues. Germline lookup yields CDR1 SGHRS and CDR2 YFSETQ. Here the CDR3 reads CASSTDRQGSTDTQYF. The CDR3 DNA, read in part, is TGCGCCAGCAGCACCGACCGACAGGGGAGCACAGATACG.

This clone was observed a few times. The part of the CDR3 DNA that was read is TGTGCCAGCCGACAGGACAATCAGCCC. Translation gives CASRQDNQP. The entire CDR3 protein is CASRQDNQPQHF. The gene calls are TRBV19 and TRBJ1-5; D possibly corresponds to TRBD1 (6 bases). The read halts 3 residues ahead of the CDR3 end, with the missing end drawn from the germline J gene. CDR1 is LNHDA, CDR2 SQIVND, per germline (reference sequence). The CDR3 is made up of 12 amino acids. V lost 9 bases to trimming and J lost 3 bases, with 9 bases between them.

This clone was seen repeatedly, ten times or more. The missing CDR3 end, 3 residues past where the read stops, is filled in from the germline J gene. The V call is TRBV7-8, the J call TRBJ2-5, with D perhaps TRBD1 (6 bases). Germline-derived CDR1 and CDR2 are SGHVS and FQNEAQ. This CDR3 region has 14 residues. V lost 1 base, J lost 7 bases, and 13 bases lay in between. Here the CDR3 reads CASSLGQPRGTQYF. The sequenced part of the CDR3 DNA is TGTGCCAGCAGCTTAGGACAGCCCAGGGGGACC. The complete variable domain, with remaining parts taken from reference TRBV7-8 and TRBJ2-5, reads GAGVSQSPRYKVAKRGQDVALRCDPISGHVSLFWYQQALGQGPEFLTYFQNEAQLDKSGLPSDRFFAERPEGSVSTLKIQRTQQEDSAVYLCASSLGQPRGTQYFGPGTRLLVL.

This clone has more than one count but fewer than ten. The observed sequence ends 3 residues before the CDR3 terminus, with the missing tail filled in from the germline J gene. V gene TRBV11-3 combines with J gene TRBJ2-7, with a tentative D call TRBD1 (6 bases). V was trimmed by 5 bases and J by 4 bases, leaving 15 bases between them. Per germline, CDR1 SGHNT and CDR2 YENEEA. There are 14 residues in the CDR3. The sequenced CDR3 bases are TGTGCCAGCAGCCCGCCCGACAGGCCATACGAG. As protein: CASSPPDRPYE. The full CDR3 reads CASSPPDRPYEQYF. Supplemented by reference TRBV11-3 and TRBJ2-7, the full variable domain reads EAGVVQSPRYKIIEKKQPVAFWCNPISGHNTLYWYLQNLGQGPELLIRYENEEAVDDSQLPKDRFSAERLKGVDSTLKIQPAELGDSAVYLCASSPPDRPYEQYFGPGTRLTVT.

With regard to this clone: The sequenced fragment ends 3 residues before the CDR3 boundary, so the rest is inferred from the germline J gene. This chain uses TRBV4-2 with TRBJ2-5; the D is unclear. V gave up 2 bases and J gave up 0 bases, with 7 bases separating them. The length of the CDR3 is 14 residues. CDR1 and CDR2 from the germline V gene are LGHNA and YNFKEQ. The CDR3 is CASSQSSHQETQYF. The sequenced part of the CDR3 DNA is TGTGCCAGCAGCCAAAGTAGCCACCAAGAGACC.

Many counts were recorded for this clone. The read ends 3 residues early relative to the CDR3; the germline J gene fills the gap. V and J are TRBV4-1 and TRBJ2-1; D perhaps matches TRBD2 (5 bases). Between the trimmed V and J ends, which lost 0 bases and 0 bases, there was a span of 12 bases. Germline-derived CDR1 and CDR2 are MGHRA and YSYEKL. The CDR3 sequence is 17 residues long. CDR3 sequence: CASSQEERRRSYNEQFF. The CDR3 bases that were read are TGCGCCAGCAGCCAAGAAGAGCGGCGTCGCTCCTACAATGAG.